This is a list of T cell receptor beta chains from one sample in a study of Ad26.COV2.S vaccination and SARS-CoV-2 variants. Sequencing was performed with immunoSEQ multiplex PCR; in TCRdb, only in-frame clones are kept and a portion is missing. The sample yields a few hundred thousand clones, 89% seen once. Sequencing was performed on peripheral blood, taken in a trial of Ad26.COV2.S vaccine versus placebo. These TCRs come from a person aged 18-60 years who received the Ad26.COV2.S COVID-19 vaccine or a placebo. Both conserved end residues are part of each CDR3. The order of the fields is D gene, clone size, CDR3 length, V gene, J gene, CDR3 protein, CDR3 DNA. A D gene is named only where the DNA matches it firmly. Clone size is stated in some rows and not others, as once, few, many or a class when expanded.

TRBD2,NA,14,TRBV7-2,TRBJ2-7,CASSLSGRAYEQYF,TGTGCCAGCAGCCTGAGCGGGAGGGCCTACGAGCAGTACTTC
TRBD1,NA,15,TRBV3-1/TRBV3-2,TRBJ2-7,CASSQVDRGGYEQYF,TGTGCCAGCAGCCAAGTTGACAGGGGCGGCTACGAGCAGTACTTC
NA,NA,15,TRBV27,TRBJ2-7,CASRSYTAAQYEQYF,TGTGCCAGCAGATCGTACACGGCAGCTCAGTACGAGCAGTACTTC
NA,NA,14,TRBV6-1,TRBJ2-7,CASSEAGSSYEQYF,TGTGCCAGCAGTGAGGCCGGCTCGTCCTACGAGCAGTACTTC
NA,NA,13,TRBV7-3,TRBJ2-3,CASSARTGATQYF,TGTGCCAGCAGCGCAAGGACGGGAGCTACGCAGTATTTT
TRBD2,NA,14,TRBV15,TRBJ2-7,CATSTGLAIYEQYF,TGTGCCACCAGTACGGGACTAGCAATCTACGAGCAGTACTTC
NA,NA,14,TRBV18,TRBJ2-7,CASSPQGGTYEQYF,TGTGCCAGCTCACCCCAGGGCGGTACGTACGAGCAGTACTTC
NA,NA,15,TRBV5-1,TRBJ2-1,CASSLLEIGYNEQFF,TGCGCCAGCAGCTTACTGGAAATTGGCTACAATGAGCAGTTCTTC
NA,few,16,TRBV18,TRBJ2-2,CASSPEFGTYTGELFF,TGTGCCAGCTCACCTGAATTCGGCACTTACACCGGGGAGCTGTTTTTT
NA,NA,17,TRBV3-1/TRBV3-2,TRBJ1-2,CASSQPGGGGPGYGYTF,TGTGCCAGCAGCCAACCGGGGGGAGGAGGACCGGGCTATGGCTACACCTTC
NA,NA,13,TRBV7-3,TRBJ2-5,CASSLSFRGTQYF,TGTGCCAGCAGCTTATCGTTCCGGGGGACCCAGTACTTC
NA,NA,17,TRBV28,TRBJ2-7,CASSFTVGGSSSYEQYF,TGTGCCAGCAGTTTTACGGTCGGGGGATCCTCATCCTACGAGCAGTACTTC
NA,NA,14,TRBV9,TRBJ1-4,CASSVAQDNEKLFF,TGTGCCAGCAGCGTAGCGCAAGATAATGAAAAACTGTTTTTT